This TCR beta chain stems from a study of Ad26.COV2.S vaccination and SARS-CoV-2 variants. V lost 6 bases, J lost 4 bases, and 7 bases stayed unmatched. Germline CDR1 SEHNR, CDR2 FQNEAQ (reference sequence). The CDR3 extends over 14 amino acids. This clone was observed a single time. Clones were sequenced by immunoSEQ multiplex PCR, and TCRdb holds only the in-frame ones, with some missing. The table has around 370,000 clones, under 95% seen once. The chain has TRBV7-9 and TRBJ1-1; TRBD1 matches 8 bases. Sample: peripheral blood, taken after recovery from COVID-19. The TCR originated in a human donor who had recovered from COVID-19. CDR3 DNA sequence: TGTGCCAGCAGTCGTACAGGGGGTAGCACTGAAGCTTTCTTT. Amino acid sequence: CASSRTGGSTEAFF.